The source of this TCR beta chain is a study of cytomegalovirus exposure and HLA in healthy donors. The assay was immunoSEQ multiplex PCR, and TCRdb's table has in-frame clones only and misses some. The sample gives approximately 270,000 clones, 70% to 90% of which show up once; around 1% is in the top ten. Germline V gene lookup returns CDR1 SEHNR and CDR2 FQNEAQ (reference sequence). This CDR3 spans 17 amino acids. The V end was cut by 5 bases, the J end by 0 bases, with 16 bases between. Sequencing was carried out using PBMCs. This TCR was recovered from a woman aged 18-29 years in good health and CMV-seronegative. The gene calls are TRBV7-9 and TRBJ2-2; D perhaps matches TRBD1 (7 bases). The CDR3 loop reads CASSPPAGTANTGELFF. The CDR3 region has the DNA TGTGCCAGCAGCCCCCCCGCGGGGACAGCGAACACCGGGGAGCTGTTTTTT.